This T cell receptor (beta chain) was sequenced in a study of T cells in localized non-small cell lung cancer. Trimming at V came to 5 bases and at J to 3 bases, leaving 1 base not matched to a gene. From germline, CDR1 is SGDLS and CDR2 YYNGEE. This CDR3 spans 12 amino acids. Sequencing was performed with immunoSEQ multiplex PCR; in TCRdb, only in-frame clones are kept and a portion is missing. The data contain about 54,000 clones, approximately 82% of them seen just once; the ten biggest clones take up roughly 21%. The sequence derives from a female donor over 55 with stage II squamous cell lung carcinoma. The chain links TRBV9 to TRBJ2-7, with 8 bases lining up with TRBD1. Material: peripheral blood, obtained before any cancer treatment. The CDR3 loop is CASSGQGYEQYF. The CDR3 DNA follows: TGTGCCAGCAGTGGACAGGGCTACGAGCAGTACTTC.